The sequence of this T cell receptor (beta chain) was determined in a study of early T cells in non-severe SARS-CoV-2 infection. Germline V gene sequence: CDR1 DFQATT, CDR2 SNEGSKA (reference sequence). V lost 0 bases and J 4 bases, leaving 16 bases between the germline ends. This CDR3 has 16 amino acids. Unique molecular identifiers tagged individual cDNA molecules. Each CDR3 protein gets one entry after TCRdb re-called the 5' RACE reads with MiXCR. The data contain tens of thousands of distinct CDR3 sequences, 12% of them seen just once; the ten biggest clones take up more than 1.5%. The clonotype originates from an adult who was a healthcare worker with PCR-confirmed SARS-CoV-2 infection or an uninfected control (not recorded which). The chain joins TRBV20-1 to TRBJ2-4; possible D gene TRBD1, 5 bases. The source material was whole blood. The CDR3 region has the DNA TGCAGTGCTAGAGATTGGGCAGGGCAGGGAAAAAACATTCAGTACTTC. Translation: CSARDWAGQGKNIQYF.